The clone carrying this T cell receptor beta chain came up once. The antigen remains unidentified. The data originate from a study of T cells in tuberculosis. About the research overall: Blood was taken before or within 7 days of anti-tuberculosis therapy. Study results and caveats: The TCR-beta difference was not significant; alpha differences partly reflected length.

As for time point: new active TB diagnosis, blood taken before or within 7 days of starting treatment. Here immunoSEQ multiplex PCR was the method, and the copy in TCRdb shows in-frame clones only, minus some. The sample contains 5,000 or so clones, about 97% of which appear only once. The ends were cut back, 4 bases at V and 3 bases at J, with 16 bases in the middle. The germline V gene has CDR1 MGHRA and CDR2 YSYEKL. The CDR3 length is 16 residues. The TCR originated in an adult with tuberculosis. The starting material was PBMCs, obtained at tuberculosis diagnosis. This sequence joins TRBV4-1 and TRBJ2-1, with a weak D call TRBD2 (7 bases). The CDR3 is CASSPRSGGLYNEQFF. The CDR3 DNA reads as TGCGCCAGCAGCCCCCGTTCCGGGGGGCTCTACAATGAGCAGTTCTTC.